This record covers a single T cell receptor (beta chain). No antigen is known for it. This sample also contains other DNA sequences that code for the same CDR3. Germline CDR1 reads SEHNR; CDR2 reads FQNEAQ (reference sequence). The junction had 3 bases not matched to a gene; V was cut back by 2 bases and J by 3 bases. The CDR3 spans 14 residues. Measured with immunoSEQ multiplex PCR; TCRdb has only the in-frame clones, and not every one. The data show about 700,000 clones, about 92% seen once. These data come from a study of shared clonotypes between healthy human individuals. The study's findings and limits: A handful of donors showed sharing of 4.5% to 5% of naive CD4 clonotypes.

CD45RO-negative cells were positively selected for CCR7, leaving out terminally differentiated effector memory CD45RA+ cells. The rearrangement joins TRBV7-9 to TRBJ2-5; TRBD2 agrees at 7 bases. The sample was naive CD8+ T cells sorted from blood. This TCR was sampled from a man aged 25-45 years in good health. The CDR3 loop reads CASSLLAGEETQYF. The CDR3 DNA is TGTGCCAGCAGCTTACTCGCGGGAGAAGAGACCCAGTACTTC.